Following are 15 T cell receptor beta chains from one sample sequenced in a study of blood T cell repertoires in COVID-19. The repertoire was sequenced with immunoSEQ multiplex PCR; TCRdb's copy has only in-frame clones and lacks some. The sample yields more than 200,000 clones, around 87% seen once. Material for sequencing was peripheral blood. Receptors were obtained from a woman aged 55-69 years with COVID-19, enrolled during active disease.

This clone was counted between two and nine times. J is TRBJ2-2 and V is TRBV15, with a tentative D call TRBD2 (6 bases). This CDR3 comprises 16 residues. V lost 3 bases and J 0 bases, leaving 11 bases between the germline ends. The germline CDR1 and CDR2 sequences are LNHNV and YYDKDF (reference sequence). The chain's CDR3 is CATSRGGTANTGELFF. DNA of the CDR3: TGTGCCACCAGCAGGGGGGGAACAGCGAACACCGGGGAGCTGTTTTTT.

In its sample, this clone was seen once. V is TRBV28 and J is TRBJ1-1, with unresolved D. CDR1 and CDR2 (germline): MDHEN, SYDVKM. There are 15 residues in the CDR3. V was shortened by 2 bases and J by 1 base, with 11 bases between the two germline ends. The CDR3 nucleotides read TGTGCCAGCAGTTTAAATACTGGGAGGAACACTGAAGCTTTCTTT. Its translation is CASSLNTGRNTEAFF.

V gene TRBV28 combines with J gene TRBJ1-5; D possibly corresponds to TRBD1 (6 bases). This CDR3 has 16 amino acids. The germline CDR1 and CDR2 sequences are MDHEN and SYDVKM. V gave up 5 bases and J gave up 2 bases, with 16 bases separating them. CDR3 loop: CASSLRTVRGNQPQHF. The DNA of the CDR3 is TGTGCCAGCAGTCTGAGGACAGTCCGGGGCAATCAGCCCCAGCATTTT.

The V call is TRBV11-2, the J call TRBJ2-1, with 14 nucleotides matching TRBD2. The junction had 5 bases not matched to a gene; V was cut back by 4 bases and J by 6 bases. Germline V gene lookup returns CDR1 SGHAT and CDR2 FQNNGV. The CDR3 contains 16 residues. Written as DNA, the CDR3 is TGTGCCAGCAGCTCCACGACTAGCGGGAGGGCCAATGAGCAGTTCTTC. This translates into CASSSTTSGRANEQFF.

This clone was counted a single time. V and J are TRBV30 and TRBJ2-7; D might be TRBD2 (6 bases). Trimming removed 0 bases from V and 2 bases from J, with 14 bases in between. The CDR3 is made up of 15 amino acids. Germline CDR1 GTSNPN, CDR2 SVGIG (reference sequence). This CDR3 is CAWSVRGSRPYEQYF. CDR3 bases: TGTGCCTGGAGTGTACGGGGGTCACGGCCCTACGAGCAGTACTTC.

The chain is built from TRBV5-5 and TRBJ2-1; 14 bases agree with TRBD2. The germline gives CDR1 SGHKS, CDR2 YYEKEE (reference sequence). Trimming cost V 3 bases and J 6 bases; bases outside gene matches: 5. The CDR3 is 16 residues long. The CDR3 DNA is TGTGCCAGCAGCTCCCGACTAGCGGGAGGGGCCAATGAGCAGTTCTTC. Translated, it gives CASSSRLAGGANEQFF. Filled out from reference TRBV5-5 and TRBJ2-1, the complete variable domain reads DAGVTQSPTHLIKTRGQQVTLRCSPISGHKSVSWYQQVLGQGPQFIFQYYEKEERGRGNFPDRFSARQFPNYSSELNVNALLLGDSALYLCASSSRLAGGANEQFFGPGTRLTVL.

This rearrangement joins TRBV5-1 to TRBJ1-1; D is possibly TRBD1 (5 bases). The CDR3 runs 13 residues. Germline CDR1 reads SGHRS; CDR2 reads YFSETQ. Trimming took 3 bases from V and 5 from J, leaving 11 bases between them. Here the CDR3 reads CASSSQGFTEAFF. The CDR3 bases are TGCGCCAGCAGCTCTCAGGGATTTACTGAAGCTTTCTTT.

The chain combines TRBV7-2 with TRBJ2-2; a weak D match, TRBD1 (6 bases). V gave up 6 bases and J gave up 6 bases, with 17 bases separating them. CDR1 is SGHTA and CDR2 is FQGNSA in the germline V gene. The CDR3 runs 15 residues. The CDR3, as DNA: TGTGCCAGCAGTCGGCCAGGGGTGGACCCCGGGGAGCTGTTTTTT. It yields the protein CASSRPGVDPGELFF.

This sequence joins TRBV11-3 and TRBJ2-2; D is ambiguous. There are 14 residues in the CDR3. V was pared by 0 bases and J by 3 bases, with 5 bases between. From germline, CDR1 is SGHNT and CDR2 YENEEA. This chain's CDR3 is CASSLEAYTGELFF. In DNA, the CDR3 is TGTGCCAGCAGCTTAGAGGCTTACACCGGGGAGCTGTTTTTT.

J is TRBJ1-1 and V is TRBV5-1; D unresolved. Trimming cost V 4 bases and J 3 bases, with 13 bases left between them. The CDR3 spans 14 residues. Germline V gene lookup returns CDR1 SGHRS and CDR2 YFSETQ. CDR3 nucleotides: TGCGCCAGCAGCCCAGGCGATGCATACACTGAAGCTTTCTTT. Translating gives CASSPGDAYTEAFF.

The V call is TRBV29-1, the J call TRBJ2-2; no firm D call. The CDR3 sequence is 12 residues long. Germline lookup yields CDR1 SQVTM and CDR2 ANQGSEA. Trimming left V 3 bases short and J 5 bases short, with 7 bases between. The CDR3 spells CSVEPATGELFF. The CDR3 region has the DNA TGCAGCGTTGAGCCCGCGACCGGGGAGCTGTTTTTT.

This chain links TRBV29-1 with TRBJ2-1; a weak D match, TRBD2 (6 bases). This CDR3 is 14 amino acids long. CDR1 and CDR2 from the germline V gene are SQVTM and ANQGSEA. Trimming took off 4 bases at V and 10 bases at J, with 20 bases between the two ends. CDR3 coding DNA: TGCAGCGTTGGGCGGAGGAGGGTTTTGAGGGAGCAGTTCTTC. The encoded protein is CSVGRRRVLREQFF.

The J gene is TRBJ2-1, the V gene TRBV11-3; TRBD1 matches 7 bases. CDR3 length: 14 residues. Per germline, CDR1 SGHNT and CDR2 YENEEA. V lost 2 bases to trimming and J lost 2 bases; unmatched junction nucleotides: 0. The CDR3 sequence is CASSLQGAYNEQFF. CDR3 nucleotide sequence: TGTGCCAGCAGCTTACAGGGGGCCTACAATGAGCAGTTCTTC.

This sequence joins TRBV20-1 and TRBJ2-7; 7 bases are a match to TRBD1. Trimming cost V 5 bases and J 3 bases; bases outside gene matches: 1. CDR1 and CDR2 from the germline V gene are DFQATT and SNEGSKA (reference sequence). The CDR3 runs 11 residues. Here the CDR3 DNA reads TGCAGTGCTGGGACAGACTACGAGCAGTACTTC. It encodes CSAGTDYEQYF.

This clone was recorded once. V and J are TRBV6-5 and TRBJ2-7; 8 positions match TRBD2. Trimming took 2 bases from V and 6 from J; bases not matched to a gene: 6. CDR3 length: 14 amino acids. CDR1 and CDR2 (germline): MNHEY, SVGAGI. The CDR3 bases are TGTGCCAGCAGTTACCTCTCAGCGGGAGTCGAGCAGTACTTC. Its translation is CASSYLSAGVEQYF.